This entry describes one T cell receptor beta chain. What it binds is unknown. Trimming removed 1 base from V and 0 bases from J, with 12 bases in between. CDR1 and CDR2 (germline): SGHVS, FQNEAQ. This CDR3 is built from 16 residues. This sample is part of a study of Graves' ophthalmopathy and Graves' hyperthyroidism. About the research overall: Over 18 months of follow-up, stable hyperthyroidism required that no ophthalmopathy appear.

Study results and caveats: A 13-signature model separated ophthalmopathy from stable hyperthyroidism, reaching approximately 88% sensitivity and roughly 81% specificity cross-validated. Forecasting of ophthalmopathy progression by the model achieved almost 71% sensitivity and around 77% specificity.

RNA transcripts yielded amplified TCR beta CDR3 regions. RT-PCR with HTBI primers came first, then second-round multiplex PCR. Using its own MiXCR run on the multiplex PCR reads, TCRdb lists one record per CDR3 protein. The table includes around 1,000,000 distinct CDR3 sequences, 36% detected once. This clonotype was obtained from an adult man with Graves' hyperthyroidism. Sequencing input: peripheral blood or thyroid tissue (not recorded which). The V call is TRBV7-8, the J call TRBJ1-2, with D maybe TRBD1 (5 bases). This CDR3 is CASSLEYGGSNYGYTF. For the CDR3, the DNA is TGTGCCAGCAGCTTAGAGTATGGGGGTTCTAACTATGGCTACACCTTC.